The 12 T cell receptor beta chains reported below all come from one sample, sequenced in a study of T-cell memory formation after mild COVID-19 (dated by TCRdb to about 2021). Library creation used 5' RACE. Instrument on record: Illumina NovaSeq 6000. TCRdb ran its own pipeline on the public reads, namely fastp trimming at Q25 and MiXCR clone calling, and kept in-frame beta chains. Every distinct CDR3 protein forms one entry, paired with its most common genes and DNA. This sample holds 150,000 to 200,000 distinct CDR3 sequences; about a sixth were observed only once. About 2% of the sample is held by the ten biggest clonotypes. The specimen was PBMCs or a T cell subset sorted from them (not recorded which). The receptors were gathered from an adult woman who had mild COVID-19 (a few samples of this study predate the infection). The sample titles of this study are shuffled in the database, so cell type and time point are left out; the donor was told from shared clones.

This clonotype was counted a few times. The rearrangement links TRBV29-1 to TRBJ1-1; D perhaps matches TRBD1 (6 bases). The CDR3 extends over 12 amino acids. CDR1 SQVTM and CDR2 ANQGSEA come from the germline V gene. The ends were cut back, 6 bases at V and 5 bases at J, with 13 bases in the middle. CDR3 residues: CSVADSRTEAFF. CDR3 bases: TGCAGCGTCGCGGACAGCCGGACTGAAGCTTTCTTT.

This clonotype was found a few times. The chain employs TRBV5-1 and TRBJ2-1, with TRBD2 matching over 11 bases. Germline CDR1 SGHRS, CDR2 YFSETQ. The CDR3 covers 16 residues. Germline trimming cut 4 bases from V and 2 bases from J; bases unmatched to any gene: 5. The CDR3 nucleotides are TGCGCCAGCAGCGAGGGACTAGCGGTTGCCTACAATGAGCAGTTCTTC. This gives the protein CASSEGLAVAYNEQFF.

This clonotype was observed at least ten times. The gene calls are TRBV5-5 and TRBJ2-4, with TRBD1 matching over 7 bases. Germline-derived CDR1 and CDR2 are SGHKS and YYEKEE (reference sequence). The V gene end was trimmed by 4 bases and the J gene end by 13 bases; junction bases not matched to a gene: 8. The CDR3 is 12 amino acids. The CDR3 coding sequence is TGTGCCAGCAGCCCAGGACAGGCGGTACAGTACTTC. Its translation is CASSPGQAVQYF.

This clonotype was observed a handful of times. V usage is TRBV6-6 and J usage is TRBJ2-7; 11 bases agree with TRBD2. Germline trimming cut 2 bases from V and 5 bases from J; bases unmatched to any gene: 11. The CDR3 loop spans 17 amino acids. Germline V gives CDR1 MNHNY, CDR2 SVGAGI (reference sequence). The CDR3 sequence is CASSYPPRLAGQNEQYF. In DNA form, the CDR3 reads TGTGCCAGCAGTTACCCGCCCCGACTAGCGGGACAGAACGAGCAGTACTTC.

J is TRBJ1-5 and V is TRBV12-3 or TRBV12-4; D unresolved. V was clipped by 7 bases and J by 0 bases, with 10 bases between them. CDR3 length equals 14 residues. CDR3 in amino acids: CASTSGYSNQPQHF. The CDR3 DNA sequence: TGTGCCAGCACCTCGGGGTATAGCAATCAGCCCCAGCATTTT.

This clonotype has only a few counts. The chain employs TRBV10-3 and TRBJ2-7; D may match TRBD1 or TRBD2 (6 bases each). Germline-derived CDR1 and CDR2 are ENHRY and SYGVKD. The V end lost 2 bases, the J end lost 0 bases, and 8 bases lay between the germline ends. The CDR3 totals 14 residues. The CDR3 spells CAISEGGPSYEQYF. CDR3 nucleotide sequence: TGTGCCATCAGTGAGGGGGGGCCCTCCTACGAGCAGTACTTC.

This rearrangement joins TRBV5-1 to TRBJ1-4, with 7 bases fitting TRBD1. CDR1 and CDR2 from the germline V gene are SGHRS and YFSETQ. The CDR3 contains 15 residues. Trimming took 3 bases from V and 3 from J; bases not matched to a gene: 5. CDR3 bases: TGCGCCAGCAGCTCGACAGGGAAAGCTAATGAAAAACTGTTTTTT. Amino acids: CASSSTGKANEKLFF.

This clonotype was picked up a small number of times. The chain couples TRBV5-1 to TRBJ1-5; the D gene is possibly TRBD1 (6 bases). Deletions cut 2 bases from V and 5 bases from J, with 14 bases between. The CDR3 loop spans 15 amino acids. Germline-derived CDR1 and CDR2 are SGHRS and YFSETQ. For the CDR3, the DNA is TGCGCCAGCAGCTTCGGGGGGCGAGAAGATCAGCCCCAGCATTTT. This encodes CASSFGGREDQPQHF.

Only a few counts were recorded for this clonotype. The chain carries TRBV6-2 or TRBV6-3 and TRBJ2-7; perhaps TRBD2 as D (6 bases). Trimming shortened V by 7 bases and J by 1 base, and 11 bases separated the two germline ends. The germline CDR1 and CDR2 sequences are MNHEY and SVGEGT. The CDR3 is made up of 13 amino acids. CDR3 bases: TGTGCCAGCAAGGCTAGCGCGTCCTACGAGCAGTACTTC. It codes for CASKASASYEQYF.

The V gene is TRBV12-3 or TRBV12-4, the J gene TRBJ2-3; 9 bases line up with TRBD2. The CDR3 is 15 amino acids. Unmatched junction bases numbered 5, after V lost 1 base and J lost 6 bases. The CDR3 sequence is CASSLGLAVSDTQYF. The CDR3, as DNA: TGTGCCAGCAGTTTAGGACTAGCGGTATCCGATACGCAGTATTTT.

This clonotype turned up a few times. The chain couples TRBV12-3 or TRBV12-4 to TRBJ2-7; possibly TRBD1 for D (5 bases). The CDR3 consists of 14 residues. The V end lost 3 bases, the J end lost 6 bases, and 15 bases lay between the germline ends. The CDR3 nucleotides read TGTGCCAGCAGTTTTAATGGGGCAGGGCGCGAGCAGTACTTC. It specifies CASSFNGAGREQYF.

This clonotype has only a few counts. The CDR3 protein is CSVTGLARGSYEQYF. The CDR3 DNA is TGCAGCGTTACCGGTCTAGCCAGGGGCTCCTACGAGCAGTACTTC. The chain is built from TRBV29-1 and TRBJ2-7; a possible D gene is TRBD1 (6 bases). The CDR3 loop spans 15 amino acids. Per germline, CDR1 SQVTM and CDR2 ANQGSEA. The V gene lost 5 bases and the J gene lost 0 bases, with 17 bases spanning the gap.